The sequence of this T cell receptor beta chain was determined in a study of cytomegalovirus exposure and HLA in healthy donors. Trimming cost V 6 bases and J 0 bases, with 11 bases left between them. The CDR3 runs to 14 residues. Germline loops: CDR1 MNHEY, CDR2 SVGAGI. The sample holds one count of this clone. Method: immunoSEQ multiplex PCR; TCRdb's copy keeps in-frame clones and lacks some. Here the sample spans about 160,000 clones, approximately 87% being singletons. Sequenced material: PBMCs. The clonotype originates from a woman in her twenties or thirties in good health and CMV-seronegative. The chain combines TRBV6-5 with TRBJ1-1; D unclear. CDR3 residues: CASRASRLNTEAFF. Written as DNA, the CDR3 is TGTGCCAGCAGGGCTTCGCGCTTGAACACTGAAGCTTTCTTT.